This T cell receptor (beta chain) stems from a study of OX40 agonist ivuxolimab in advanced cancers. Findings and caveats of the study: Among the nonresponders, some also had low normalized T-cell clonal expansion.

Blood was sampled at baseline, cycle 4 day 1, and cycle 7 day 1. On this clone: Its antigen remains unidentified.

Repertoires were generated with immunoSEQ multiplex PCR, while TCRdb's copy carries only in-frame clones and drops some. The table shows 45,000 to 70,000 clones, with around 88% occurring only once. Trimming shortened V by 4 bases and J by 1 base, and 14 bases separated the two germline ends. From germline, CDR1 is GTSNPN and CDR2 SVGIG (reference sequence). The CDR3 loop spans 14 amino acids. The TCR comes from an adult with an advanced solid tumor such as melanoma, head and neck, liver or kidney cancer. The V call is TRBV30, the J call TRBJ2-7; D possibly matches TRBD1 or TRBD2 (6 bases each). The sample consisted of CD4+ or CD8+ T cells sorted from blood, taken in a trial of the OX40 agonist ivuxolimab. In DNA, the CDR3 is TGTGCCTGGACGTGGGGGGCGAAGTCCTACGAGCAGTACTTC. Translating it yields CAWTWGAKSYEQYF. The entire variable domain, with the rest obtained from reference TRBV30 and TRBJ2-7, is as follows: SQTIHQWPATLVQPVGSPLSLECTVEGTSNPNLYWYRQAAGRGLQLLFYSVGIGQISSEVPQNLSASRPQDRQFILSSKKLLLSDSGFYLCAWTWGAKSYEQYFGPGTRLTVT.